These 20 T cell receptor beta chains share one sample of origin, sequenced in a study of breast tumors, draining lymph nodes, adjacent tissues. Breast cancer patients provided tissue from their axillary draining lymph nodes. TCRdb re-called the multiplex PCR reads through MiXCR, storing one row per CDR3 protein. This sample has about 140,000 distinct CDR3 sequences; approximately 30% occur once, and the top ten carry less than 2.5%. The sample comprised axillary lymph node tissue. These receptors came from a female donor with breast cancer. Some clones in this sample may be carry-over from other donors' samples.

This clonotype appeared many times. The J gene is TRBJ2-7, the V gene TRBV11-2; 8 bases line up with TRBD1. Trimming cost V 5 bases and J 6 bases; bases outside gene matches: 15. From germline, CDR1 is SGHAT and CDR2 FQNNGV. The CDR3 loop spans 16 amino acids. DNA of the CDR3: TGTGCCAGCAGCGGGGGGCAGGGGGCCTTTTCAGGCGAGCAGTACGTC. Encoded protein: CASSGGQGAFSGEQYV.

V usage is TRBV6-4 and J usage is TRBJ1-5; D might be TRBD1 (5 bases). The CDR3 is 16 residues long. Germline V lookup: CDR1 MRHNA, CDR2 SNTAGT. As DNA, the CDR3 is TGTACCCACCCAGCCCGGGGGGGGGTCTCCAATCAGCCCCAGCATTTT. Translation gives CTHPARGGVSNQPQHF.

This rearrangement joins TRBV25-1 to TRBJ2-7, with 8 bases that match TRBD1. CDR3 length: 14 residues. The germline V gene encodes CDR1 MGHDK and CDR2 SYGVNS. The V segment lost 6 bases and the J segment 2 bases; nucleotides outside the gene matches: 6. The CDR3 region has the DNA TGTGCCAGCAGCGATCCGACAGGGGCCTACGAGCAGTACTTC. Protein sequence: CASSDPTGAYEQYF.

V gene TRBV20-1 combines with J gene TRBJ1-4; no clear D. The V gene's germline CDR1 is DFQATT and CDR2 SNEGSKA (reference sequence). This CDR3 is 12 amino acids long. V lost 5 bases, J lost 8 bases, and 12 bases lay in between. CDR3 nucleotides: TGCAGTGCTCCTCTGTGGGGAGAAAAACTGTTTTTT. This encodes CSAPLWGEKLFF.

This clonotype was counted at least ten times. The rearrangement uses TRBV28 and TRBJ1-5; no clear D gene. The CDR3 has 14 residues. Germline V gives CDR1 MDHEN, CDR2 SYDVKM. V was clipped by 6 bases and J by 2 bases, with 11 bases between them. This CDR3 reads CASSPPWGNQPQHF. As DNA, the CDR3 is TGTGCCAGCAGCCCCCCATGGGGCAATCAGCCCCAGCATTTT. Drawing the rest from reference TRBV28 and TRBJ1-5, the complete variable domain is DVKVTQSSRYLVKRTGEKVFLECVQDMDHENMFWYRQDPGLGLRLIYFSYDVKMKEKGDIPEGYSVSREKKERFSLILESASTNQTSMYLCASSPPWGNQPQHFGDGTRLSIL.

This clonotype was detected only a few times. A clone one base away is much larger, so this may be a read error. The chain has TRBV6-5 and TRBJ1-2, with no clear D. CDR3 size: 15 residues. Between the trimmed V and J ends, which lost 6 bases and 2 bases, there was a span of 16 bases. Germline V CDR1 and CDR2: MNHEY, SVGAGI. DNA of the CDR3: TGTGCCAGCAGCCGTAATCCTCCCCGAAACTATGGCTACACCTTC. Translating gives CASSRNPPRNYGYTF.

This clonotype occurred many times. The V and J genes are TRBV9 and TRBJ2-3, with 8 bases fitting TRBD1. The CDR3 is made up of 15 amino acids. The ends lost 5 bases at V and 2 bases at J; junction bases unmatched: 7. Germline-derived CDR1 and CDR2 are SGDLS and YYNGEE. CDR3 DNA sequence: TGTGCCAGCAGTAGTCGACAGGGGCTCACAGATACGCAGTATTTT. This translates into CASSSRQGLTDTQYF.

This clonotype was counted a single time. The V gene is TRBV6-2 or TRBV6-3, the J gene TRBJ1-1; maybe TRBD1 (6 bases). V shed 4 bases and J shed 11 bases, with 17 bases lying between them. Germline V CDR1 and CDR2: MNHEY, SVGEGT. The CDR3 loop spans 13 amino acids. CDR3 nucleotide sequence: TGTGCCAGCAGTTTCCCTGGAGAGGGGGAGGCTTTCTTT. Translated, it gives CASSFPGEGEAFF.

Concerning this clonotype: The conserved final phenylalanine or tryptophan is absent from the CDR3, which likely points to a read error. The CDR3 is CAGSLVPRDEKLFS. CDR3 in DNA: TGTGCCGGCAGCTTAGTTCCCCGAGACGAAAAACTGTTTTCT. The genes are TRBV7-9 and TRBJ1-4; D is uncertain. This CDR3 is 14 amino acids long. Per the germline V gene, CDR1 is SEHNR and CDR2 is FQNEAQ (reference sequence).

In regard to this clonotype: No DNA is shown, since the ends of the CDR3 on it are uncertain; the CDR3 is the one TCRdb lists. The V gene is TRBV7-9, the J gene TRBJ2-5. The germline gives CDR1 SEHNR, CDR2 FQNEAQ (reference sequence). The CDR3 extends over 22 residues, inclusive of both ends. This CDR3 is CASSFYICSALALSGNQETQYF.

The V gene is TRBV18, the J gene TRBJ1-1; D is unresolved. V lost 6 bases and J 4 bases, leaving 12 bases between the germline ends. CDR3 size: 13 residues. In germline, CDR1 is KGHSH, CDR2 LQKENI. This chain's CDR3 is CASSDRGSTEAFF. Written as DNA, the CDR3 is TGTGCCAGCTCGGACCGGGGTTCCACTGAAGCTTTCTTT.

This clonotype has a count of ten or more. The rearrangement links TRBV9 to TRBJ2-1, with 8 nucleotides matching TRBD2. Trimming at V came to 0 bases and at J to 8 bases, leaving 7 bases not matched to a gene. Germline assignment: CDR1 SGDLS and CDR2 YYNGEE. CDR3 length equals 15 residues. In nucleotides, the CDR3 is TGTGCCAGCAGCGTAGTAGTAGCGGGGAAGCATGAGCAGTTCTTC. Amino acids: CASSVVVAGKHEQFF.

This clonotype was counted at least ten times. The chain uses TRBV6-6 and TRBJ2-2; D may match TRBD1 or TRBD2 (6 bases each). Germline assignment: CDR1 MNHNY and CDR2 SVGAGI (reference sequence). With 11 bases removed from V and 1 base from J, the gap between germline ends came to 14 bases. This CDR3 comprises 14 residues. Written as DNA, the CDR3 is TGTGCCTCAAGGGGGGTAGGGAACACCGGGGAGCTGTTTTTT. The encoded protein is CASRGVGNTGELFF.

There are many counts of this clonotype. The chain is built from TRBV30 and TRBJ2-5, with D perhaps assigned TRBD1 or TRBD2 (5 bases each). CDR3 length: 15 residues. The V gene's germline CDR1 is GTSNPN and CDR2 SVGIG (reference sequence). V gave up 1 base and J gave up 2 bases, with 14 bases separating them. The CDR3 is CAWSAFRGEQETQYF. The CDR3 DNA reads TGTGCCTGGAGTGCCTTTCGAGGGGAGCAAGAGACCCAGTACTTC.

As to this clonotype: A read error may produce the germline difference seen at one junction end. This chain connects TRBV11-2 to TRBJ2-3, with 7 positions matching TRBD2. Germline CDR1 reads SGHAT; CDR2 reads FQNNGV. The CDR3 contains 13 residues. CDR3 coding DNA: TGTGCCAGCAGGCGACTAGCCGCAGATACGCAATATTTT. Residues: CASRRLAADTQYF.

This rearrangement joins TRBV20-1 to TRBJ2-6; possibly TRBD2 for D (5 bases). Germline lookup yields CDR1 DFQATT and CDR2 SNEGSKA (reference sequence). V lost 5 bases, J lost 8 bases, and 10 bases lay in between. The CDR3 loop spans 12 amino acids. The CDR3 reads CSALGLTNVLTF. The DNA of the CDR3 is TGCAGTGCTTTAGGACTTACCAACGTCCTGACTTTC.

At least ten counts were recorded for this clonotype. The chain couples TRBV7-3 to TRBJ2-3; D gene unclear. The V and J ends lost 3 bases and 2 bases respectively, with 6 bases between them. This CDR3 spans 13 amino acids. CDR1 is SGHTA and CDR2 is FQGTGA in the germline V gene. In DNA, the CDR3 is TGTGCCAGCAGCTTGGGGATCACAGATACGCAGTATTTT. The encoded protein is CASSLGITDTQYF.

This clonotype was observed at least ten times. The chain couples TRBV7-9 to TRBJ1-6, with D unresolved. The V end lost 3 bases, the J end lost 6 bases, and 12 bases lay between the germline ends. This CDR3 spans 15 amino acids. Germline CDR1 reads SEHNR; CDR2 reads FQNEAQ (reference sequence). CDR3 loop: CASSLGGELNSPLHF. CDR3 nucleotides: TGTGCCAGCAGCTTGGGAGGAGAGCTTAATTCACCCCTCCACTTT.

This clonotype was recorded only once. Compared with germline, one end of the junction differs, possibly owing to a read error. The V gene is TRBV7-9, the J gene TRBJ2-7; unclear D gene. The CDR3 has 11 amino acids. Germline CDR1 reads SEHNR; CDR2 reads FQNEAQ (reference sequence). The CDR3 DNA follows: TGTGCCAGCAGCCAAGGCTACGAGCGGTACTTC. Translating gives CASSQGYERYF.

On this clonotype: A much larger clonotype is one base distant, so this may be a read error. The chain recombines TRBV7-9 with TRBJ1-2; perhaps TRBD1 as D (6 bases). The CDR3 is 15 amino acids. CDR1 and CDR2 from the germline V gene are SEHNR and FQNEAQ (reference sequence). As DNA, the CDR3 is TGTGCCAGCAGTCACGAGGGGGGGGGCGATAACTGGTACGCCTTC. Its translation: CASSHEGGGDNWYAF.